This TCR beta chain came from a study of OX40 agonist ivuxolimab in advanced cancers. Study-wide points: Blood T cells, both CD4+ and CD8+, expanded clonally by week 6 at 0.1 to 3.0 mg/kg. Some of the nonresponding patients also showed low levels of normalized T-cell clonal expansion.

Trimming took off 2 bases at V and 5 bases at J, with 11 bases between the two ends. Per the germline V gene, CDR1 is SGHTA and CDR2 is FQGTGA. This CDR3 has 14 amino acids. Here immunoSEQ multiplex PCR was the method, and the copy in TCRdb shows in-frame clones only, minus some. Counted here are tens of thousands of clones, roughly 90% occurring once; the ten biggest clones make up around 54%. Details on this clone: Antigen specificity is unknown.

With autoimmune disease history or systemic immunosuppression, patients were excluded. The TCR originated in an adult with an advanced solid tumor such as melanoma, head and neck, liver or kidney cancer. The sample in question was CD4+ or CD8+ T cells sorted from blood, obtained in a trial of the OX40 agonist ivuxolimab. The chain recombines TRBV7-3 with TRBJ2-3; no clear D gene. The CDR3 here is CASSLYGLGDTQYF. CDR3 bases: TGTGCCAGCAGCTTATACGGGTTGGGAGATACGCAGTATTTT.